This T cell receptor (beta chain) was profiled in a study of shared clonotypes between healthy human individuals. The investigators split CD4+ cells into a CD45RA+ naive subset and a CD45RA-negative memory subset. Every subset had its genomic DNA shared out evenly among several immunoSEQ plates. Sequencing was performed with immunoSEQ multiplex PCR; in TCRdb, only in-frame clones are kept and a portion is missing. Here the sample spans over a million clones, under 99% being singletons. The CDR3 has 16 amino acids. Trimming shortened V by 4 bases and J by 1 base, and 18 bases separated the two germline ends. Per germline, CDR1 SGHRS and CDR2 YFSETQ.

Sample: naive CD4+ T cells sorted from blood. The subset denotes: CD45RA+ positively selected. The chain has TRBV5-1 and TRBJ2-7, with a possible D match to TRBD1 (7 bases). This receptor was obtained from a man aged 30 to 45 in good health. The CDR3 region is CASSPRGRLLSYEQYF. CDR3 DNA sequence: TGCGCCAGCAGCCCCAGGGGGAGGTTGTTATCCTACGAGCAGTACTTC. The full variable domain, in which reference TRBV5-1 and TRBJ2-7 provide the parts outside the CDR3, is KAGVTQTPRYLIKTRGQQVTLSCSPISGHRSVSWYQQTPGQGLQFLFEYFSETQRNKGNFPGRFSGRQFSNSRSEMNVSTLELGDSALYLCASSPRGRLLSYEQYFGPGTRLTVT.